Below, 26 T cell receptor beta chains from the same sample are listed, as sequenced in a study of blood T cell repertoires in COVID-19. TCRdb's table, derived via immunoSEQ multiplex PCR, lists solely in-frame clones and lacks some. Altogether around 170,000 clones are present, about four fifths being singletons, with the ten largest covering 10% to 15%. The sequencing input was PBMCs or T cells enriched from blood (not recorded which). These receptors came from a man aged 50-59 years who had recovered from COVID-19.

The V and J genes are TRBV12-3 or TRBV12-4 and TRBJ1-1; D remains ambiguous. The CDR3 is made up of 13 amino acids. V lost 7 bases to trimming and J lost 4 bases, with 13 bases between them. DNA for the CDR3: TGTGCCAGCAAATTTTCGGGAATCACTGAAGCTTTCTTT. Residues: CASKFSGITEAFF.

This chain connects TRBV3-1 (or the pseudogene TRBV3-2) to TRBJ1-4, with no clear D. Per the germline V gene, CDR1 is LGHDT and CDR2 is YNNKEL (reference sequence). The V gene lost 5 bases and the J gene lost 4 bases, with 11 bases spanning the gap. The CDR3 spans 14 residues. As DNA, the CDR3 is TGTGCCAGCAGCTACGGATACTATAATGAAAAACTGTTTTTT. Translation gives CASSYGYYNEKLFF.

CDR3: CAWSERAGLGTEAFF. The CDR3 coding sequence is TGTGCCTGGTCCGAAAGGGCAGGGCTGGGGACTGAAGCTTTCTTT. The V and J genes are TRBV30 and TRBJ1-1; D perhaps matches TRBD1 (5 bases). The germline gives CDR1 GTSNPN, CDR2 SVGIG (reference sequence). Deletions cut 5 bases from V and 5 bases from J, with 21 bases between. CDR3 size: 15 residues.

The genes are TRBV11-2 and TRBJ1-6; D is undetermined. The CDR3 contains 13 residues. Deletions cut 9 bases from V and 7 bases from J, with 13 bases between. Germline lookup yields CDR1 SGHAT and CDR2 FQNNGV. DNA for the CDR3: TGTGCCAGTTCCCTTGATGAGAATTCACCCCTCCACTTT. Encoded protein: CASSLDENSPLHF. The full variable domain, with the rest looked up from reference TRBV11-2 and TRBJ1-6, is EAGVAQSPRYKIIEKRQSVAFWCNPISGHATLYWYQQILGQGPKLLIQFQNNGVVDDSQLPKDRFSAERLKGVDSTLKIQPAKLEDSAVYLCASSLDENSPLHFGNGTRLTVT.

The chain couples TRBV13 to TRBJ1-3; D is unclear. The germline V and J ends were trimmed by 4 bases and 2 bases, with 12 bases remaining between them. CDR1 and CDR2 from the germline V gene are PRHDT and FYEKMQ (reference sequence). The CDR3 loop spans 15 amino acids. This CDR3 is CASSSRGFAGNTIYF. CDR3 DNA sequence: TGTGCCAGCAGCTCCCGCGGTTTTGCTGGAAACACCATATATTTT.

This chain connects TRBV7-8 to TRBJ2-7; 7 positions agree with TRBD1. CDR1 is SGHVS and CDR2 is FQNEAQ in the germline V gene. The CDR3 sequence is 14 residues long. Trimming took 6 bases from V and 3 from J; bases not matched to a gene: 8. The CDR3 protein is CASSLTDRRYEQYF. CDR3 nucleotide sequence: TGTGCCAGCAGTCTCACGGACAGGCGCTACGAGCAGTACTTC.

This chain connects TRBV29-1 to TRBJ2-1, with 7 bases aligning to TRBD2. Germline lookup yields CDR1 SQVTM and CDR2 ANQGSEA. The CDR3 totals 14 residues. V was pared by 4 bases and J by 0 bases, with 3 bases of the junction left unmatched. CDR3 coding DNA: TGCAGCGTTGTGGCTAGCGGCTCCTACAATGAGCAGTTCTTC. Translation gives CSVVASGSYNEQFF.

The J gene is TRBJ1-6, the V gene TRBV27; weak D call: TRBD1 (6 bases). V dropped 3 bases and J dropped 8 bases, with 17 bases sitting between them. Germline V CDR1 and CDR2: MNHEY, SMNVEV (reference sequence). The CDR3 has 16 amino acids. For the CDR3, the DNA is TGTGCCAGCAGTTTGTTCAGGGGCCGGGTGTATTCACCCCTCCACTTT. This encodes CASSLFRGRVYSPLHF.

This clone was picked up a small number of times. This chain connects TRBV7-6 to TRBJ1-4; D is ambiguous. Deletions cut 1 base from V and 0 bases from J, with 12 bases between. Germline CDR1 and CDR2: SGHVS and FNYEAQ. The CDR3 covers 17 residues. As DNA, the CDR3 is TGTGCCAGCAGCTTAGTAGGCAGGTCAACAACTAATGAAAAACTGTTTTTT. It yields the protein CASSLVGRSTTNEKLFF. Filled out from reference TRBV7-6 and TRBJ1-4, the complete variable domain reads GAGVSQSPRYKVTKRGQDVALRCDPISGHVSLYWYRQALGQGPEFLTYFNYEAQQDKSGLPNDRFSAERPEGSISTLTIQRTEQRDSAMYRCASSLVGRSTTNEKLFFGSGTQLSVL.

This clone was counted a single time. The chain employs TRBV28 and TRBJ2-7; the D is unclear. This CDR3 comprises 15 residues. The germline CDR1 and CDR2 sequences are MDHEN and SYDVKM. The V and J ends lost 6 bases and 3 bases respectively, with 18 bases between them. Here the CDR3 reads CASSPRLLTGYEQYF. As DNA, the CDR3 is TGTGCCAGCAGCCCTAGACTCCTAACGGGCTACGAGCAGTACTTC.

This clone was counted once. This chain joins TRBV27 and TRBJ2-3; a weak D match, TRBD1 (6 bases). Trimming left V 6 bases short and J 3 bases short, with 13 bases between. This CDR3 region has 14 residues. Germline loops: CDR1 MNHEY, CDR2 SMNVEV (reference sequence). CDR3 sequence: CASRYGGRTDTQYF. DNA for the CDR3: TGTGCCAGCAGGTATGGGGGCAGGACAGATACGCAGTATTTT.

The chain has TRBV7-6 and TRBJ1-3; D not resolved. The CDR3 contains 16 residues. Trimming took 1 base from V and 0 from J, leaving 10 bases between them. From germline, CDR1 is SGHVS and CDR2 FNYEAQ. As DNA, the CDR3 is TGTGCCAGCAGCTTAGAAGCGTCCAGCTCTGGAAACACCATATATTTT. Translation: CASSLEASSSGNTIYF.

DNA for the CDR3: TGTGCCAGCAGCCGGGGACAGGACTACAATGAGCAGTTCTTC. This encodes CASSRGQDYNEQFF. This chain links TRBV7-3 with TRBJ2-1; 8 bases map to TRBD1. The ends lost 5 bases at V and 3 bases at J; junction bases unmatched: 3. The CDR3 length is 14 residues. Germline V gene data show CDR1 as SGHTA and CDR2 as FQGTGA.

The chain combines TRBV14 with TRBJ2-1; 7 bases line up with TRBD2. The CDR3 sequence is 14 residues long. Germline values: CDR1 SGHDN, CDR2 FVKESK. The V gene end was trimmed by 6 bases and the J gene end by 7 bases; junction bases not matched to a gene: 9. In DNA, the CDR3 is TGTGCCAGCAGGCTAAAGCGGGGCGGGAATGAGCAGTTCTTC. This sequence encodes CASRLKRGGNEQFF.

This chain uses TRBV18 with TRBJ1-1; D unclear. CDR1 and CDR2 (germline): KGHSH, LQKENI. CDR3 length: 13 amino acids. Trimming stripped 4 bases from V and 9 bases from J, with 15 bases between. CDR3: CASSQRRARKAFF. The DNA for the CDR3 is TGTGCCAGCTCACAACGGAGGGCAAGAAAAGCTTTCTTT.

The chain recombines TRBV6-5 with TRBJ2-7; D may be TRBD2 (6 bases). In germline, CDR1 is MNHEY, CDR2 SVGAGI. The V end was cut by 6 bases, the J end by 3 bases, with 15 bases between. This CDR3 comprises 14 residues. The CDR3 spells CASSSAGTDYEQYF. CDR3 coding DNA: TGTGCCAGCAGCTCCGCAGGGACTGACTACGAGCAGTACTTC.

The genes are TRBV6-6 and TRBJ2-7, with 11 bases lining up with TRBD1. This CDR3 comprises 16 residues. The J segment lost 7 bases and the V segment lost 5 bases, leaving 13 bases of the junction unmatched. Germline CDR1 reads MNHNY; CDR2 reads SVGAGI (reference sequence). Here the CDR3 reads CASSRPSGTGGGEQYF. As DNA, the CDR3 is TGTGCCAGCAGTCGACCCTCTGGGACAGGGGGTGGTGAGCAGTACTTC.

The genes are TRBV6-2 or TRBV6-3 and TRBJ1-1; D is undetermined. CDR1 and CDR2 (germline): MNHEY, SVGEGT. The CDR3 consists of 14 residues. With 3 bases removed from V and 7 bases from J, the gap between germline ends came to 15 bases. The CDR3 is CASSYSSRQSEAFF. The CDR3 nucleotides read TGTGCCAGCAGTTATTCCTCTAGGCAGAGTGAAGCTTTCTTT.

The chain employs TRBV19 and TRBJ2-3, with TRBD1 identical over 7 bases. Germline loops: CDR1 LNHDA, CDR2 SQIVND (reference sequence). The CDR3 is 13 amino acids. Trimming cost V 3 bases and J 6 bases; bases outside gene matches: 3. CDR3 in amino acids: CASSIQGEDTQYF. The CDR3 coding sequence is TGTGCCAGTAGTATTCAGGGGGAGGATACGCAGTATTTT.

The chain is built from TRBV5-4 and TRBJ2-6; TRBD2 is a possible D gene (6 bases). The CDR3 is 18 amino acids. Trimming removed 4 bases at V and 0 bases at J, with 17 bases between. From germline, CDR1 is SGHNT and CDR2 YYREEE (reference sequence). CDR3: CASSPSRPTSSGANVLTF. The CDR3 coding sequence is TGTGCCAGCAGCCCTTCGCGGCCGACTAGCTCTGGGGCCAACGTCCTGACTTTC.

This clone was seen a few times. This sequence joins TRBV7-9 and TRBJ1-2, with TRBD1 matching 7 bases. The length of the CDR3 is 15 residues. Germline lookup yields CDR1 SEHNR and CDR2 FQNEAQ (reference sequence). V lost 3 bases, J lost 8 bases, and 12 bases stayed unmatched. As DNA, the CDR3 is TGTGCCAGCAGCTTTGGGCTAGACAGGGAGCGGGGCTACACCTTC. Translating it yields CASSFGLDRERGYTF.

This clone occurred a few times. The rearrangement links TRBV9 to TRBJ1-4, with D tentatively TRBD1 (6 bases). The CDR3 runs to 16 residues. The germline CDR1 and CDR2 sequences are SGDLS and YYNGEE. Trimming stripped 0 bases from V and 11 bases from J, with 20 bases between. The CDR3 spells CASSVEAQGARGKLFF. CDR3 sequence (DNA): TGTGCCAGCAGCGTAGAGGCACAGGGCGCCCGCGGGAAACTGTTTTTT.

With respect to this clone: The CDR3 does not close with the conserved phenylalanine or tryptophan, likely indicating a read error. Because the CDR3's place on the DNA is in doubt, the DNA is left out and the CDR3 is given as listed by TCRdb. Here the CDR3 reads CASSQGQGAYVV. V is TRBV6-6 and J is TRBJ1-2; the tabulated D call, TRBD1, remains unverified against the DNA. Inclusive of both ends, the CDR3 amounts to 12 amino acids. The germline V gene has CDR1 MNHNY and CDR2 SVGAGI (reference sequence).

The chain recombines TRBV24-1 with TRBJ2-3, with 9 bases lining up with TRBD1. This CDR3 contains 17 residues. Looked up from germline, CDR1 is KGHDR and CDR2 is SFDVKD. V gave up 3 bases and J gave up 1 base; unmatched junction bases: 7. CDR3 amino acids: CATSDPWGDRGTDTQYF. The CDR3 DNA reads as TGTGCCACCAGTGATCCGTGGGGGGACAGGGGCACAGATACGCAGTATTTT.

The chain recombines TRBV5-1 with TRBJ1-4; no reliable D call. Germline V gives CDR1 SGHRS, CDR2 YFSETQ. The CDR3 sequence is 11 residues long. V was pared by 4 bases and J by 8 bases, with 6 bases between. This CDR3 is CASSRGEKLFF. CDR3 DNA: TGCGCCAGCAGCCGAGGAGAAAAACTGTTTTTT.

The genes are TRBV29-1 and TRBJ2-7; 9 nucleotides match TRBD1. With V trimmed by 3 bases and J by 2 bases, 5 bases remained unmatched. The CDR3 runs 14 residues. Germline values: CDR1 SQVTM, CDR2 ANQGSEA. As DNA, the CDR3 is TGCAGCGTTGAGAACAGGGGGCGCCCCTACGAGCAGTACTTC. Its protein product is CSVENRGRPYEQYF.